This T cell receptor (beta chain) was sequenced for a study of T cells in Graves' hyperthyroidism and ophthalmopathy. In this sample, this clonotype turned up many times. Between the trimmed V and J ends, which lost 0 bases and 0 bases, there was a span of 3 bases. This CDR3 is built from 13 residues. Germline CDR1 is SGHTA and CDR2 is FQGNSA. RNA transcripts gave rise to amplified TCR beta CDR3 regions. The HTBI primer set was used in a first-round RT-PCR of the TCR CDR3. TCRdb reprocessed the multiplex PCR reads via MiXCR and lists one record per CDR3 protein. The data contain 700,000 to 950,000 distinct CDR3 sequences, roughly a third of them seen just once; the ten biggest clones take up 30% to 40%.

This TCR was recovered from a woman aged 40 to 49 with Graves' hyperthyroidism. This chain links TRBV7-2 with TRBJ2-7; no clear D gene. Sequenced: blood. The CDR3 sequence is CASSLAVSYEQYF. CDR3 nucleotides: TGTGCCAGCAGCTTAGCTGTCTCCTACGAGCAGTACTTC.